These T cell receptor beta chains were read from a single sample in a study of blood T cell repertoires in COVID-19. The repertoire was sequenced with immunoSEQ multiplex PCR; TCRdb's copy has only in-frame clones and lacks some. The table has about 200,000 clones, approximately 87% seen once. The sample taken for sequencing was peripheral blood. The source is a woman between 70 and 85 years old with acute or convalescent COVID-19. The CDR3 runs from the conserved cysteine through the conserved F or W. D genes are given only for firm matches. Where a row states a size, it is once, few, many or the class of an expanded clone; other rows omit it.

TRBV5-4	NA	TRBJ1-2	TRBD1	CASSFPGQSYYGYTF	TGTGCCAGCAGCTTTCCGGGACAGTCTTATTATGGCTACACCTTC
TRBV3-1/TRBV3-2	NA	TRBJ1-6	NA	CASSFGPINSPLHF	TGTGCCAGCAGCTTTGGCCCGATTAATTCACCCCTCCACTTT
TRBV3-1/TRBV3-2	NA	TRBJ2-2	NA	CASRYGHNTGELFF	TGTGCCAGTAGGTATGGGCATAACACCGGGGAGCTGTTTTTT
TRBV12-5	NA	TRBJ1-6	TRBD1	CASGEGTGNSPLHF	TGTGCTAGTGGCGAGGGGACAGGTAATTCACCCCTCCACTTT
TRBV3-1/TRBV3-2	NA	TRBJ2-3	TRBD2	CASSRGLEITDTQYF	TGTGCCAGCAGCCGGGGACTAGAGATAACAGATACGCAGTATTTT
TRBV19	NA	TRBJ1-5	TRBD1	CATLDRLNNQPQHF	TGTGCCACCCTGGACAGGCTGAACAATCAGCCCCAGCATTTT
TRBV18	NA	TRBJ2-5	NA	CASSLDRLQETQYF	TGTGCCAGCTCCCTTGACAGACTCCAAGAGACCCAGTACTTC
TRBV5-4	NA	TRBJ2-5	NA	CASSRDRWETQYF	TGTGCCAGCAGCCGTGACAGGTGGGAGACCCAGTACTTC
TRBV7-9	few	TRBJ2-3	TRBD2	CASSRLAVSTDTQYF	TGTGCCAGCAGCCGACTAGCGGTGAGCACAGATACGCAGTATTTT
TRBV18	NA	TRBJ2-1	TRBD1	CASSPGQGARNEQFF	TGTGCCAGCTCACCCGGACAGGGAGCAAGAAATGAGCAGTTCTTC
TRBV7-2	NA	TRBJ2-1	NA	CASSLGRGPRDEQFF	TGTGCCAGCAGCTTGGGGCGGGGGCCCCGGGATGAGCAGTTCTTC
TRBV5-1	NA	TRBJ1-2	NA	CASSPQGNYGYTF	TGCGCCAGCAGCCCGCAGGGAAACTATGGCTACACCTTC
TRBV6-5	few	TRBJ1-5	NA	CASILTVGNQPQHF	TGTGCCAGTATCCTGACAGTAGGCAATCAGCCCCAGCATTTT
TRBV6-2/TRBV6-3	NA	TRBJ2-1	NA	CASSPWRTPNEQFF	TGTGCCAGCAGCCCCTGGAGGACCCCCAATGAGCAGTTCTTC
TRBV10-3	NA	TRBJ2-1	NA	CAISESGLSDEQFF	TGTGCCATCAGTGAGTCGGGACTGTCGGATGAGCAGTTCTTC
TRBV7-7	NA	TRBJ1-4	TRBD1	CASSPSLDRDEKLFF	TGTGCCAGCAGCCCTTCGCTCGACAGGGATGAAAAACTGTTTTTT
TRBV28	NA	TRBJ2-5	TRBD2	CASSQAGVGETQYF	TGTGCCAGCAGCCAAGCGGGAGTAGGAGAGACCCAGTACTTC
TRBV6-5	NA	TRBJ2-7	NA	CASRRTGEQYF	TGTGCCAGCCGGAGAACGGGCGAGCAGTACTTC
TRBV2	few	TRBJ2-7	NA	CASSEQGLNEQYF	TGTGCCAGCAGTGAACAGGGGTTAAACGAGCAGTACTTC
TRBV27	NA	TRBJ2-7	TRBD1	CASSPGGTGSYEQYF	TGTGCCAGCAGTCCCGGAGGGACAGGATCGTACGAGCAGTACTTC